The rows below give T cell receptor beta chains drawn from one sample of a study of shared clonotypes between healthy human individuals. Generated by immunoSEQ multiplex PCR, the TCRdb table keeps only in-frame clones and is missing some. Here the sample spans about 2.1 million clones, roughly 93% being singletons. The sequenced material came from naive CD8+ T cells from PBMCs. The origin of the receptors is a man aged 18 to 35 in good health. Some clones in this sample may be carry-over from other donors' samples. CDR3s include the opening cysteine and the closing phenylalanine or tryptophan. The D gene is left open where the match is weak. A row's size may be missing; if present it is once, few, many or a size class.

j_call,clone_size,v_call,d_call,cdr3_nt,cdr3_aa
TRBJ2-5,.,TRBV6-5,.,TGTGCCAGCAGTTACGGGGGACAAGAGACCCAGTACTTC,CASSYGGQETQYF
TRBJ2-1,.,TRBV28,.,TGTGCCAGCAGTTTTCTGGGGCAAGGCGAGCAGTTCTTC,CASSFLGQGEQFF
TRBJ2-7,few,TRBV4-1,TRBD2,TGCGCCAGCAGCCCGGGACTAGGGTACGAGCAGTACTTC,CASSPGLGYEQYF
TRBJ2-7,.,TRBV5-1,TRBD1,TGCGCCAGCAAATCCTCGGGACAGGGCCCGGGGGGCGAGCAGTACTTC,CASKSSGQGPGGEQYF
TRBJ2-7,.,TRBV7-9,TRBD2,TGTGCCAGCAGCTTAGGGGCTAGCGGGACTTACGAGCAGTACTTC,CASSLGASGTYEQYF
TRBJ2-7,.,TRBV19,TRBD2,TGTGCCAGTAGTATTCGTACTAGCGGTACCGACGAGCAGTACTTC,CASSIRTSGTDEQYF
TRBJ2-1,.,TRBV15,.,TGTGCCACCAGCAGATCAGGGTCTGTCCACTATGAGCAGTTCTTC,CATSRSGSVHYEQFF
TRBJ2-7,.,TRBV7-9,TRBD1,TGTGCCAGCAGCTTAAGGGGGCTTGGGACAGGGAGCTACGAGCAGTACTTC,CASSLRGLGTGSYEQYF
TRBJ2-7,.,TRBV15,.,TGTGCCACCAGCATCTATCGCGGTCCCTACGAGCAGTACTTC,CATSIYRGPYEQYF
TRBJ2-7,.,TRBV4-1,.,TGCGCCAGCAGCCAAGCTATCTCGCCGCTTTCCATCTACGAGCAGTACTTC,CASSQAISPLSIYEQYF